These 30 T cell receptor beta chains originate from one sample sequenced in a study of cytomegalovirus exposure and HLA in healthy donors. Primers: 60 Vbeta forward and 13 Jbeta reverse. Some clones are missing from TCRdb's copy, which holds only in-frame ones; the method was immunoSEQ multiplex PCR. The top ten clones hold 1.5% of a sample with approximately 130,000 clones, approximately 80% of them seen once. Material for sequencing was PBMCs. These receptors were taken from a woman aged 18-29 years in good health and CMV-seronegative.

The sample holds one count of this clone. This sequence joins TRBV7-2 and TRBJ2-1, with D tentatively TRBD1 (6 bases). The length of the CDR3 is 15 residues. Trimming took off 4 bases at V and 0 bases at J, with 10 bases between the two ends. Germline CDR1 is SGHTA and CDR2 is FQGNSA. The CDR3 spells CASSSGTSSYNEQFF. The DNA for the CDR3 is TGTGCCAGCAGCTCCGGGACAAGCTCCTACAATGAGCAGTTCTTC.

The V call is TRBV5-4, the J call TRBJ2-2; 13 nucleotides agree with TRBD2. The CDR3 has 17 amino acids. Germline CDR1 and CDR2: SGHNT and YYREEE (reference sequence). Trimming took 3 bases from V and 7 from J; bases not matched to a gene: 9. In DNA form, the CDR3 reads TGTGCCAGCAGCTCTATACTAGCGGGAGGGCCTGGCGGGGAGCTGTTTTTT. Translated, it gives CASSSILAGGPGGELFF.

The rearrangement links TRBV19 to TRBJ1-1; tentatively, D is TRBD1 (5 bases). This CDR3 region has 16 residues. Germline V CDR1 and CDR2: LNHDA, SQIVND (reference sequence). V was pared by 7 bases and J by 2 bases, with 20 bases between. CDR3: CASIAPPGLLNTEAFF. The CDR3 DNA is TGTGCCAGTATTGCCCCCCCGGGACTCCTCAACACTGAAGCTTTCTTT. Looking up the rest from reference TRBV19 and TRBJ1-1 gives the full variable domain: DGGITQSPKYLFRKEGQNVTLSCEQNLNHDAMYWYRQDPGQGLRLIYYSQIVNDFQKGDIAEGYSVSREKKESFPLTVTSAQKNPTAFYLCASIAPPGLLNTEAFFGQGTRLTVV.

The chain uses TRBV27 and TRBJ1-2, with TRBD1 matching over 7 bases. The CDR3 has 16 residues. The germline gives CDR1 MNHEY, CDR2 SMNVEV (reference sequence). V was pared by 3 bases and J by 2 bases, with 9 bases of the junction left unmatched. The CDR3 region is CASSFFIGQANYGYTF. CDR3 in DNA: TGTGCCAGCAGTTTTTTCATCGGACAGGCAAACTATGGCTACACCTTC.

The V and J genes are TRBV5-1 and TRBJ2-7; possibly TRBD2 for D (6 bases). The V gene lost 3 bases and the J gene lost 4 bases, with 8 bases spanning the gap. The CDR3 covers 12 residues. Germline CDR1 SGHRS, CDR2 YFSETQ. The CDR3 region has the DNA TGCGCCAGCAGCTCGGGGACTTACGAGCAGTACTTC. Protein sequence: CASSSGTYEQYF. The full variable domain, rest sourced from reference TRBV5-1 and TRBJ2-7, is KAGVTQTPRYLIKTRGQQVTLSCSPISGHRSVSWYQQTPGQGLQFLFEYFSETQRNKGNFPGRFSGRQFSNSRSEMNVSTLELGDSALYLCASSSGTYEQYFGPGTRLTVT.

This clone was observed a single time. The chain carries TRBV29-1 and TRBJ2-5; 7 positions agree with TRBD2. TRBJ2-7 explains the end of the DNA better; the J call may be wrong. Germline CDR1 is SQVTM and CDR2 is ANQGSEA. This CDR3 region has 12 residues. CDR3 coding DNA: TGCAGCGGCCGGGGGGAATCCTACGAGCAGTACTTC. Protein: CSGRGESYEQYF.

This chain links TRBV19 with TRBJ1-2; 7 nucleotides match TRBD1. This CDR3 comprises 15 residues. The V gene's germline CDR1 is LNHDA and CDR2 SQIVND (reference sequence). V was pared by 3 bases and J by 4 bases, with 8 bases of the junction left unmatched. The CDR3 protein is CASSIGRGRFYGYTF. In DNA, the CDR3 is TGTGCCAGTAGTATCGGTAGGGGGCGCTTCTATGGCTACACCTTC.

The rearrangement joins TRBV2 to TRBJ2-5, with D hard to call. The CDR3 has 12 amino acids. The V gene lost 8 bases and the J gene lost 0 bases, with 7 bases spanning the gap. Looked up from germline, CDR1 is SNHLY and CDR2 is FYNNEI. The CDR3 sequence is CASRQYQETQYF. The CDR3 coding sequence is TGTGCCAGCCGCCAGTACCAAGAGACCCAGTACTTC.

In this sample, this clone turned up a few times. Other DNA sequences in the same sample also yield this CDR3. The chain recombines TRBV6-5 with TRBJ2-7, with 9 bases identical to TRBD1. This CDR3 has 15 amino acids. V lost 2 bases and J lost 1; bases outside the gene matches: 3. Germline lookup yields CDR1 MNHEY and CDR2 SVGAGI. The CDR3 loop reads CASSYRGQGSYEQYF. CDR3 coding DNA: TGTGCCAGCAGTTACAGGGGACAGGGATCCTACGAGCAGTACTTC.

The V and J genes are TRBV2 and TRBJ1-5, with no clear D. Germline CDR1 and CDR2: SNHLY and FYNNEI. Trimming removed 4 bases at V and 0 bases at J, with 10 bases between. The CDR3 length is 15 residues. The CDR3, as DNA: TGTGCCAGCAGTGCGCGGCCTCATAGCAATCAGCCCCAGCATTTT. Translating it yields CASSARPHSNQPQHF.

The genes are TRBV2 and TRBJ2-2, with 9 bases identical to TRBD1. The V gene's germline CDR1 is SNHLY and CDR2 FYNNEI. Trimming removed 7 bases from V and 0 bases from J; junction bases left unmatched: 9. CDR3 length equals 17 residues. CDR3 DNA sequence: TGTGCCAGCACCACTACAGGGGGCTTACCGAACACCGGGGAGCTGTTTTTT. This translates into CASTTTGGLPNTGELFF.

V and J are TRBV18 and TRBJ2-3; TRBD2 is a possible D gene (6 bases). V lost 6 bases and J 2 bases, leaving 15 bases between the germline ends. This CDR3 comprises 15 residues. Germline V CDR1 and CDR2: KGHSH, LQKENI. In DNA form, the CDR3 reads TGTGCCAGCTCCCCGGACTACCTTTCCACAGATACGCAGTATTTT. Translated, it gives CASSPDYLSTDTQYF.

The J gene is TRBJ1-5, the V gene TRBV2; 7 nucleotides line up with TRBD1. The CDR3 runs 14 residues. With V trimmed by 7 bases and J by 5 bases, 8 bases remained unmatched. Germline CDR1 SNHLY, CDR2 FYNNEI. The CDR3 is CASTSTGVYQPQHF. In nucleotides, the CDR3 is TGTGCCAGCACCAGCACAGGGGTGTATCAGCCCCAGCATTTT.

On this clone itself: One end of the junction does not line up with germline, which may come from a read error. The chain uses TRBV7-9 and TRBJ1-2, with D uncertain. Germline V gene data show CDR1 as SEHNR and CDR2 as FQNEAQ (reference sequence). The length of the CDR3 is 13 residues. The DNA for the CDR3 is TGTTCCAGCAGCCGTACACCGAACTATGGCTACACCTTC. Translated: CSSSRTPNYGYTF. Using reference TRBV7-9 and TRBJ1-2 for the parts outside the CDR3, the full variable domain is DTGVSQNPRHKITKRGQNVTFRCDPISEHNRLYWYRQTLGQGPEFLTYFQNEAQLEKSRLLSDRFSAERPKGSFSTLEIQRTEQGDSAMYLCSSSRTPNYGYTFGSGTRLTVV.

The sample holds one count of this clone. This chain connects TRBV27 to TRBJ2-3; 13 nucleotides match TRBD2. This CDR3 region has 17 residues. Trimming at V came to 3 bases and at J to 1 base, leaving 4 bases not matched to a gene. Germline V gene lookup returns CDR1 MNHEY and CDR2 SMNVEV (reference sequence). The CDR3 nucleotides are TGTGCCAGCAGTTTCAACGGACTAGCGGGAGGCACAGATACGCAGTATTTT. Its protein product is CASSFNGLAGGTDTQYF.

CDR3 coding DNA: TGTGCCAGCAGTTCCACAGGGGGGAGCTACGAGCAGTACTTC. Protein: CASSSTGGSYEQYF. V is TRBV6-5 and J is TRBJ2-7, with 8 bases matching TRBD1. The CDR3 has 14 residues. CDR1 is MNHEY, CDR2 SVGAGI, per germline. The V segment lost 4 bases and the J segment 3 bases; nucleotides outside the gene matches: 5.

V is TRBV7-9 and J is TRBJ1-2, with 11 bases aligning to TRBD1. Trimming at V came to 4 bases and at J to 8 bases, leaving 12 bases not matched to a gene. The CDR3 covers 16 residues. Germline CDR1 reads SEHNR; CDR2 reads FQNEAQ (reference sequence). The CDR3: CASSSNRRGTGGGYTF. CDR3 in DNA: TGTGCCAGCAGCTCCAACCGCCGAGGGACAGGGGGAGGCTACACCTTC.

This clone was observed a handful of times. J is TRBJ2-1 and V is TRBV2, with 8 bases identical to TRBD1. Germline values: CDR1 SNHLY, CDR2 FYNNEI. This CDR3 has 13 residues. V lost 7 bases to trimming and J lost 9 bases; unmatched junction nucleotides: 8. This CDR3 is CASTPDRVTEQFF. In DNA form, the CDR3 reads TGTGCCAGCACCCCGGACAGGGTCACTGAGCAGTTCTTC.

The rearrangement joins TRBV18 to TRBJ1-1, with D unresolved. V lost 5 bases, J lost 1 base, and 17 bases lay in between. Germline lookup yields CDR1 KGHSH and CDR2 LQKENI. The CDR3 totals 16 residues. This CDR3 reads CASSDTIDGKNTEAFF. The CDR3 DNA reads TGTGCCAGCTCAGACACAATCGACGGGAAGAACACTGAAGCTTTCTTT.

Points on this clone: At one end the junction does not follow the germline gene, possibly because of a read error. J is TRBJ1-1 and V is TRBV7-9; a weak D match, TRBD1 (5 bases). This CDR3 has 12 residues. Germline V gives CDR1 SEHNR, CDR2 FQNEAQ (reference sequence). CDR3 residues: CSSSFGGTEAFF. In DNA form, the CDR3 reads TGTTCCAGCAGCTTCGGGGGGACTGAAGCTTTCTTT.

The chain employs TRBV18 and TRBJ2-1; 8 nucleotides line up with TRBD2. The CDR3 covers 15 residues. V lost 3 bases to trimming and J lost 4 bases; unmatched junction nucleotides: 5. From germline, CDR1 is KGHSH and CDR2 LQKENI. CDR3 loop: CASSPLAGGYNEQFF. The CDR3 bases are TGTGCCAGCTCACCTCTCGCGGGGGGTTACAATGAGCAGTTCTTC.

The chain combines TRBV15 with TRBJ1-1, with D perhaps TRBD1 (5 bases). CDR3 size: 14 residues. Trimming shortened V by 2 bases and J by 4 bases, and 11 bases separated the two germline ends. CDR1 LNHNV and CDR2 YYDKDF come from the germline V gene (reference sequence). CDR3 residues: CATSRLDSSTEAFF. In nucleotides, the CDR3 is TGTGCCACCAGCAGATTAGACAGCAGCACTGAAGCTTTCTTT.

The chain has TRBV4-1 and TRBJ2-1, with D perhaps TRBD1 (6 bases). CDR3 length: 16 amino acids. CDR1 and CDR2 from the germline V gene are MGHRA and YSYEKL. Trimming shortened V by 0 bases and J by 7 bases, and 16 bases separated the two germline ends. The CDR3 DNA is TGCGCCAGCAGCCAAGATCGGGACAAATTGGGAAATGAGCAGTTCTTC. Translated: CASSQDRDKLGNEQFF.

This clone was seen a single time. This chain links TRBV18 with TRBJ2-6, with TRBD2 matching 9 bases. There are 20 residues in the CDR3. Looked up from germline, CDR1 is KGHSH and CDR2 is LQKENI. The V and J ends lost 2 bases and 0 bases, in that order; junction bases with no gene match: 11. CDR3 in DNA: TGTGCCAGCTCACCAAGTTCTAGCGGGATACGAAGCTCTGGGGCCAACGTCCTGACTTTC. As protein: CASSPSSSGIRSSGANVLTF.

This clone has a handful of counts. The chain employs TRBV6-1 and TRBJ2-7; tentative D call: TRBD2 (6 bases). Trimming left V 2 bases short and J 6 bases short, with 17 bases between. The CDR3 has 15 residues. From germline, CDR1 is MNHNS and CDR2 SASEGT. CDR3 protein: CASSEKGGFGGEQYF. The CDR3 DNA sequence: TGTGCCAGCAGTGAAAAGGGAGGTTTTGGAGGCGAGCAGTACTTC.

The CDR3 loop reads CASSSRDRGTYEQYF. DNA of the CDR3: TGTGCCAGCAGCTCCCGGGACAGGGGCACCTACGAGCAGTACTTC. The chain employs TRBV11-2 and TRBJ2-7; the match to TRBD1 covers 10 bases. This CDR3 is built from 15 residues. V shed 4 bases, J shed 2 bases, and the junction held 5 bases outside the gene matches. Germline CDR1 and CDR2: SGHAT and FQNNGV.

The gene calls are TRBV7-2 and TRBJ2-2; 10 bases align to TRBD1. Germline V gives CDR1 SGHTA, CDR2 FQGNSA. The CDR3 runs 15 residues. V shed 5 bases, J shed 7 bases, and the junction held 7 bases outside the gene matches. In DNA, the CDR3 is TGTGCCAGCAGCACCCAGACAGGGGGCGGCGGGGAGCTGTTTTTT. Residues: CASSTQTGGGGELFF.

The rearrangement uses TRBV19 and TRBJ1-5, with TRBD1 matching over 8 bases. Germline V gives CDR1 LNHDA, CDR2 SQIVND (reference sequence). The CDR3 loop spans 15 amino acids. V lost 6 bases to trimming and J lost 1 base; unmatched junction nucleotides: 5. The CDR3 reads CASRRQGMSNQPQHF. The CDR3 bases are TGTGCCAGTAGACGACAGGGGATGAGCAATCAGCCCCAGCATTTT. The whole variable domain, remainder taken from reference TRBV19 and TRBJ1-5, is DGGITQSPKYLFRKEGQNVTLSCEQNLNHDAMYWYRQDPGQGLRLIYYSQIVNDFQKGDIAEGYSVSREKKESFPLTVTSAQKNPTAFYLCASRRQGMSNQPQHFGDGTRLSIL.

This clone was recorded a few times. The chain links TRBV10-3 to TRBJ2-3; no clear D gene. CDR1 and CDR2 from the germline V gene are ENHRY and SYGVKD. The CDR3 has 13 residues. Trimming left V 3 bases short and J 2 bases short, with 6 bases between. CDR3 bases: TGTGCCATCAGTGACGGGTACACAGATACGCAGTATTTT. Encoded protein: CAISDGYTDTQYF.

The CDR3 protein is CASSFTGVGANVLTF. The CDR3 coding sequence is TGTGCCAGCAGCTTTACAGGGGTAGGGGCCAACGTCCTGACTTTC. The chain links TRBV6-5 to TRBJ2-6; the match to TRBD1 covers 7 bases. Trimming cost V 6 bases and J 4 bases; bases outside gene matches: 6. Looked up from germline, CDR1 is MNHEY and CDR2 is SVGAGI. This CDR3 is built from 15 residues.